This T cell receptor beta chain derives from a study of patients and donors after allogeneic stem cell transplantation. Per the germline V gene, CDR1 is LGHNT and CDR2 is FRNRAP. Trimming removed 6 bases from V and 0 bases from J, with 9 bases in between. This CDR3 has 15 residues. From the RT-PCR reads, TCRdb called clonotypes with MiXCR, one entry per CDR3 protein. This table holds some 9,800 distinct CDR3 sequences, 5.5% to 6% found once. The table lists this clonotype with a few counts. The receptor comes from a human donor who was either an allogeneic HSCT recipient or a stem cell or donor lymphocyte infusion donor (not recorded which). It is not recorded whose cells these are; they may come from a transplant donor. Sequencing used blood, either unsorted or a sorted T cell fraction (not recorded which). The chain combines TRBV12-5 with TRBJ2-6; D gene uncertain. CDR3 in DNA: TGTGCTAGTGGGCCTCAAAGCTCTGGGGCCAACGTCCTGACTTTC. Its protein product is CASGPQSSGANVLTF.